The 24 T cell receptor beta chains below were found in one sample sequenced in a study of response to subunit inactivated influenza vaccine. TCRdb reprocessed the RT-PCR reads via MiXCR and lists one record per CDR3 protein. The table has hundreds of thousands of distinct CDR3 sequences, roughly 14% seen once. The sample consisted of PBMCs from blood, taken 14 days before vaccination. These receptors were taken from a man aged 45-65 years who received an inactivated influenza vaccine.

The chain employs TRBV4-2 and TRBJ1-2; TRBD1 matches at 7 bases. After removal of 1 base from V and 0 bases from J, the junction contained 2 bases not matched to a gene. Germline values: CDR1 LGHNA, CDR2 YNFKEQ. The CDR3 spans 15 residues. The CDR3: CASSQAGTANYGYTF. CDR3 nucleotides: TGTGCCAGCAGCCAAGCCGGGACAGCTAACTATGGCTACACCTTC.

The chain is built from TRBV9 and TRBJ1-4, with D possibly being TRBD1 (6 bases). Trimming took off 3 bases at V and 0 bases at J, with 12 bases between the two ends. The CDR3 is made up of 16 amino acids. Germline CDR1 is SGDLS and CDR2 is YYNGEE. The CDR3 loop reads CASSGRTGPTNEKLFF. CDR3 coding DNA: TGTGCCAGCAGCGGGCGAACAGGGCCAACTAATGAAAAACTGTTTTTT.

This clonotype has at least ten counts. The chain has TRBV20-1 and TRBJ2-7, with 11 positions matching TRBD1. V shed 6 bases and J 5 bases; nucleotides not matched to a gene: 9. Per germline, CDR1 DFQATT and CDR2 SNEGSKA (reference sequence). The CDR3 spans 14 residues. CDR3 loop: CSALPDRGLNEQYF. As DNA, the CDR3 is TGCAGTGCACTACCGGACAGGGGGCTAAACGAGCAGTACTTC.

This clonotype was counted ten times or more. The chain carries TRBV4-3 and TRBJ1-1; no reliable D call. This CDR3 is 15 amino acids long. Trimming removed 4 bases at V and 4 bases at J, with 16 bases between. Per germline, CDR1 LGHNA and CDR2 YSLEER. CDR3: CASSLAVGSGTEAFF. CDR3 nucleotide sequence: TGCGCCAGCAGCCTAGCGGTGGGCTCCGGCACTGAAGCTTTCTTT.

This clonotype was observed a handful of times. CDR3 nucleotide sequence: TGTGCCAGCAGTGCGGGACAGGGAGAAAACATTCAGTACTTC. This gives the protein CASSAGQGENIQYF. The chain couples TRBV6-1 to TRBJ2-4; 9 positions agree with TRBD1. CDR1 is MNHNS, CDR2 SASEGT, per germline. V lost 4 bases, J lost 5 bases, and 3 bases stayed unmatched. There are 14 residues in the CDR3.

The gene calls are TRBV10-3 and TRBJ1-2; tentative D call: TRBD1 (6 bases). The CDR3 loop spans 13 amino acids. Per germline, CDR1 ENHRY and CDR2 SYGVKD. Trimming shortened V by 7 bases and J by 6 bases, and 15 bases separated the two germline ends. Here the CDR3 reads CAIKGELGDGYTF. As DNA, the CDR3 is TGTGCCATCAAGGGGGAGCTCGGGGATGGCTACACCTTC.

This clonotype was found a few times. This rearrangement joins TRBV5-5 to TRBJ1-6; D remains unclear. The V gene's germline CDR1 is SGHKS and CDR2 YYEKEE (reference sequence). V was pared by 0 bases and J by 0 bases, with 4 bases between. The CDR3 has 15 residues. The CDR3 loop is CASSLARSYNSPLHF. CDR3 nucleotide sequence: TGTGCCAGCAGCTTGGCTCGCTCCTATAATTCACCCCTCCACTTT.

The genes are TRBV20-1 and TRBJ2-7; 8 bases are a match to TRBD1. Germline CDR1 is DFQATT and CDR2 is SNEGSKA (reference sequence). The CDR3 contains 13 residues. The ends lost 6 bases at V and 5 bases at J; junction bases unmatched: 9. CDR3 nucleotides: TGCAGTGCCCCTCGGACAGGGAGCGACGAGCAGTACTTC. This codes for CSAPRTGSDEQYF.

The J gene is TRBJ2-1, the V gene TRBV29-1; the match to TRBD2 covers 10 bases. Germline assignment: CDR1 SQVTM and CDR2 ANQGSEA. After removal of 4 bases from V and 3 bases from J, the junction contained 3 bases not matched to a gene. This CDR3 is built from 14 residues. CDR3 DNA: TGCAGCGTTGGGGAGCGGGGGGGCTACAATGAGCAGTTCTTC. Translating gives CSVGERGGYNEQFF.

In its sample, this clonotype was seen a few times. The chain joins TRBV9 to TRBJ2-1; D possibly corresponds to TRBD1 (5 bases). This CDR3 spans 15 amino acids. Trimming removed 0 bases at V and 7 bases at J, with 14 bases between. CDR1 is SGDLS, CDR2 YYNGEE, per germline. CDR3 region: CASSVGRVSTNEQFF. In nucleotides, the CDR3 is TGTGCCAGCAGCGTAGGCAGGGTTAGTACAAATGAGCAGTTCTTC.

The chain links TRBV27 to TRBJ2-1, with a weak D call TRBD2 (6 bases). The CDR3 sequence is 19 residues long. Between the trimmed V and J ends, which lost 0 bases and 8 bases, there was a span of 26 bases. CDR1 and CDR2 (germline): MNHEY, SMNVEV (reference sequence). CDR3 DNA sequence: TGTGCCAGCAGTTTATCAGCGGTGGTCCATTTAAGTACGGGAGATGAGCAGTTCTTC. This encodes CASSLSAVVHLSTGDEQFF.

Only a few counts were recorded for this clonotype. The chain combines TRBV20-1 with TRBJ1-1; the D is unclear. This CDR3 spans 12 amino acids. V lost 4 bases, J lost 0 bases, and 6 bases lay in between. The germline gives CDR1 DFQATT, CDR2 SNEGSKA (reference sequence). The CDR3 coding sequence is TGCAGTGCTAACTCAGTGAACACTGAAGCTTTCTTT. Translation: CSANSVNTEAFF.

This clonotype was seen repeatedly, ten times or more. The chain combines TRBV7-2 with TRBJ2-5; D remains ambiguous. Germline values: CDR1 SGHTA, CDR2 FQGNSA. The CDR3 extends over 11 amino acids. Trimming pared 5 bases from V and 5 bases from J, leaving 6 bases between. CDR3 coding DNA: TGTGCCAGCAGCCTCTTTGAGACCCAGTACTTC. It encodes CASSLFETQYF.

This clonotype was seen a few times. This sequence joins TRBV20-1 and TRBJ2-3, with a tentative D call TRBD1 (6 bases). Germline lookup yields CDR1 DFQATT and CDR2 SNEGSKA (reference sequence). Trimming pared 6 bases from V and 1 base from J, leaving 14 bases between. This CDR3 has 14 residues. The CDR3 protein is CSAGRGVGTDTQYF. As DNA, the CDR3 is TGCAGTGCGGGCAGGGGAGTTGGCACAGATACGCAGTATTTT.

This clonotype was observed a handful of times. CDR3 DNA: TGTGCCAGCAGCATACGGGACAGGGAATCAAGCGAGCAGTACTTC. As protein: CASSIRDRESSEQYF. This rearrangement joins TRBV9 to TRBJ2-7; TRBD1 matches 9 bases. Per germline, CDR1 SGDLS and CDR2 YYNGEE. With 4 bases clipped from V and 6 bases from J, the junction kept 11 bases outside the gene matches. CDR3 size: 15 residues.

This clonotype was seen repeatedly, ten times or more. The chain combines TRBV4-3 with TRBJ2-3, with D possibly called TRBD1 or TRBD2 (5 bases each). V gave up 0 bases and J gave up 6 bases, with 7 bases separating them. From germline, CDR1 is LGHNA and CDR2 YSLEER. CDR3 length equals 13 residues. CDR3 DNA sequence: TGCGCCAGCAGCCAAGAGGGGGTGGATACGCAGTATTTT. This codes for CASSQEGVDTQYF.

This clonotype came up a few times. This chain's CDR3 is CASSPSSSHEQFF. The CDR3 region has the DNA TGTGCCAGCTCACCGTCAAGTTCCCATGAGCAGTTCTTC. This chain uses TRBV18 with TRBJ2-1; no clear D gene. The ends were cut back, 3 bases at V and 8 bases at J, with 11 bases in the middle. Germline values: CDR1 KGHSH, CDR2 LQKENI. There are 13 residues in the CDR3.

This clonotype was counted between two and nine times. The chain recombines TRBV7-2 with TRBJ2-7, with TRBD2 matching 12 bases. The ends lost 5 bases at V and 4 bases at J; junction bases unmatched: 6. The CDR3 covers 15 residues. CDR1 is SGHTA and CDR2 is FQGNSA in the germline V gene. CDR3 nucleotides: TGTGCCAGCAGCCGCGGACTAGCGGGAATTTACGAGCAGTACTTC. It is translated as CASSRGLAGIYEQYF. Drawing the rest from reference TRBV7-2 and TRBJ2-7, the complete variable domain is GAGVSQSPSNKVTEKGKDVELRCDPISGHTALYWYRQSLGQGLEFLIYFQGNSAPDKSGLPSDRFSAERTGGSVSTLTIQRTQQEDSAVYLCASSRGLAGIYEQYFGPGTRLTVT.

This clonotype was seen many times. V usage is TRBV5-1 and J usage is TRBJ2-1, with 7 bases aligning to TRBD1. V lost 2 bases and J lost 5; bases outside the gene matches: 1. CDR3 size: 13 residues. Germline V gene sequence: CDR1 SGHRS, CDR2 YFSETQ. The CDR3, as DNA: TGCGCCAGCAGCTTCGGGACAGACAATGAGCAGTTCTTC. It specifies CASSFGTDNEQFF.

The chain recombines TRBV28 with TRBJ2-7; 8 positions match TRBD1. Germline V lookup: CDR1 MDHEN, CDR2 SYDVKM. The J segment lost 0 bases and the V segment lost 5 bases, leaving 9 bases of the junction unmatched. There are 16 residues in the CDR3. The CDR3 protein is CASSPMDRAFSYEQYF. CDR3 coding DNA: TGTGCCAGCAGTCCCATGGACAGGGCTTTCTCCTACGAGCAGTACTTC.

This clonotype was found a few times. Written as DNA, the CDR3 is TGCGCCAGCAGCCGTTCCGGGTCACATAATGAAAAACTGTTTTTT. Its translation is CASSRSGSHNEKLFF. The V gene is TRBV4-3, the J gene TRBJ1-4; the D is unclear. The CDR3 spans 15 residues. Per germline, CDR1 LGHNA and CDR2 YSLEER. Trimming pared 4 bases from V and 4 bases from J, leaving 13 bases between.

The chain employs TRBV12-3 or TRBV12-4 and TRBJ2-5; TRBD2 matches at 9 bases. The CDR3 totals 15 residues. J gave up 7 bases and V 1 base, and 7 bases lay outside the gene matches. The CDR3 sequence: CASSLGLAGMGTQYF. CDR3 in DNA: TGTGCCAGCAGTTTAGGGCTAGCGGGAATGGGGACCCAGTACTTC.

The chain uses TRBV12-3 or TRBV12-4 and TRBJ2-7; 9 bases line up with TRBD1. This CDR3 is built from 15 residues. The V and J ends lost 2 bases and 2 bases, in that order; junction bases with no gene match: 4. The CDR3 spells CASSLSDRGPYEQYF. The CDR3 nucleotides are TGTGCCAGCAGTTTATCGGACAGGGGCCCCTACGAGCAGTACTTC.

Ten or more counts support this clonotype. The chain combines TRBV7-2 with TRBJ2-2; no clear D gene. V was clipped by 5 bases and J by 4 bases, with 17 bases between them. The germline V gene has CDR1 SGHTA and CDR2 FQGNSA. The CDR3 consists of 16 residues. CDR3 sequence (DNA): TGTGCCAGCAGCCTCAACCCTCCATCGCTCACCGGGGAGCTGTTTTTT. It encodes CASSLNPPSLTGELFF.